Following are 5 T cell receptor beta chains from one sample sequenced in a study of regulatory T cells in long-lasting Graves disease. Documented time point: newly diagnosed GD, antithyroid drugs for less than 3 months. PBMC RNA was the source of the TCR library. TCR beta libraries were built with iRepertoire HTBI primers and Arm-PCR of CDR3 regions. TCRdb reprocessed the multiplex PCR reads with MiXCR, giving one entry per CDR3 protein. There are 250,000 to 300,000 distinct CDR3 sequences in the sample; around 18% occur only once, and around 15% lies in the top ten. The same sample was also used in a study of T cells in Graves' hyperthyroidism and ophthalmopathy.

The source material was peripheral blood mononuclear cells (PBMCs), sampled at new diagnosis, from a patient treated with antithyroid drugs. The origin of the receptors is a woman aged 30 to 39 with Graves disease.

A word on this clonotype: A read error may explain this, as a much larger clone is one base away. V is TRBV2 and J is TRBJ2-2, with D perhaps TRBD2 (5 bases). This CDR3 is built from 13 residues. In germline, CDR1 is SNHLY, CDR2 FYNNEI. The CDR3 region is CASSGMGSGELSF. The CDR3 bases are TGTGCCAGCAGTGGCATGGGATCCGGGGAGCTGTCTTTT.

Ten or more counts support this clonotype. V is TRBV5-6 and J is TRBJ1-1; weak D call: TRBD1 (5 bases). The CDR3 runs to 14 residues. V was shortened by 3 bases and J by 4 bases, with 13 bases between the two germline ends. Germline CDR1 reads SGHDT; CDR2 reads YYEEEE. CDR3 DNA: TGTGCCAGCAGCTGGCCGGGACGGAGCACTGAAGCTTTCTTT. This encodes CASSWPGRSTEAFF.

Comments on this clonotype: A much larger clone differs by one base, so this may be a read error. The V and J genes are TRBV6-1 and TRBJ2-7; 7 nucleotides align to TRBD1. CDR3 length: 14 residues. V gave up 5 bases and J gave up 6 bases; unmatched junction bases: 10. Germline V gives CDR1 MNHNS, CDR2 SASEGT. The CDR3 sequence is CASSPDRAPREQYF. CDR3 DNA sequence: TGTGCCAGCAGTCCCGACAGGGCCCCCCGCGAGCAGTACTTC.

This clonotype appeared many times. The chain carries TRBV9 and TRBJ1-6; TRBD1 agrees at 9 bases. CDR3 length: 15 residues. Trimming took 3 bases from V and 9 from J; bases not matched to a gene: 7. Germline V gene data show CDR1 as SGDLS and CDR2 as YYNGEE. The CDR3 sequence is CASSAGQGLGSPLHF. The CDR3, as DNA: TGTGCCAGCAGCGCCGGACAGGGGCTGGGTTCACCCCTCCACTTT.

This clonotype was seen many times. The chain employs TRBV7-9 and TRBJ1-2; the D is unclear. There are 14 residues in the CDR3. Germline CDR1 and CDR2: SEHNR and FQNEAQ (reference sequence). With 5 bases removed from V and 2 bases from J, the gap between germline ends came to 12 bases. DNA of the CDR3: TGTGCCAGCAGCCGTGGCCTTCTGAACTATGGCTACACCTTC. Translation gives CASSRGLLNYGYTF.